This T cell receptor beta chain came from a study of blood T cell repertoires in COVID-19. Across the study: The samples span acute and convalescent COVID-19 from the United States, Italy and Spain. PBMCs, B-cell-depleted T cells, or T cells were the source of the cDNA or gDNA that made up the material.

CDR1 and CDR2 (germline): MNHEY, SMNVEV (reference sequence). The CDR3 has 15 residues. Trimming removed 6 bases from V and 0 bases from J, with 12 bases in between. Each participant's cohort was designated according to participant-reported clinical history. This clone was seen only once. In the original workflow: By means of reference gene primer amplification, nucleated cell counts were estimated. The data were produced by immunoSEQ multiplex PCR, yet TCRdb's version contains in-frame clones alone and is incomplete. The DNA was the basis for D and trimming; V, J and clone size are from that table. The repertoire has a few hundred thousand clones, just under 85% of them found once; the top ten carry over 14%.

The chain links TRBV27 to TRBJ1-5, with unresolved D. The TCR sequence derives from a middle-aged man who had recovered from COVID-19. The sample was PBMCs or T cells enriched from blood (not recorded which). The CDR3 DNA reads as TGTGCCAGCAGAGAGGGCGGGTATAGCAATCAGCCCCAGCATTTT. It is translated as CASREGGYSNQPQHF.